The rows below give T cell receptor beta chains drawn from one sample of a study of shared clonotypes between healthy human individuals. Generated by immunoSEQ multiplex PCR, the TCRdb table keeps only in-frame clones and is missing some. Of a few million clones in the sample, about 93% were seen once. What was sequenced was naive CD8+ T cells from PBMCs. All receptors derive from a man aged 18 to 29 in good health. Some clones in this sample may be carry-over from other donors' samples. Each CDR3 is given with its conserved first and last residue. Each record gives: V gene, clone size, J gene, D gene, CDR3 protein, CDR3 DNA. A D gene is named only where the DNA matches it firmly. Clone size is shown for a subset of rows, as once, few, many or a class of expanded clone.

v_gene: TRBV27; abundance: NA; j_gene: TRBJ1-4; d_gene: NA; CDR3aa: CASSYGAGTNEKLFF; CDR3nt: TGTGCCAGCAGTTACGGTGCGGGTACTAATGAAAAACTGTTTTTT
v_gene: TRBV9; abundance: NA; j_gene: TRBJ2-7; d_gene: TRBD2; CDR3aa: CASSQGLVTYEQYF; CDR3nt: TGTGCCAGCAGCCAGGGACTAGTCACCTACGAGCAGTACTTC
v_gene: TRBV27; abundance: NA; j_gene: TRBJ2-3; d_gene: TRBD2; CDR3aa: CASSQGLAGGPTDTQYF; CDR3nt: TGTGCCAGCAGTCAAGGACTAGCGGGAGGGCCAACAGATACGCAGTATTTT
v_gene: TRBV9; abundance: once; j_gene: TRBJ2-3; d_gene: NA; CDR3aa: CASSAFIADTQYF; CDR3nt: TGTGCCAGCAGCGCCTTTATAGCTGATACGCAGTATTTT
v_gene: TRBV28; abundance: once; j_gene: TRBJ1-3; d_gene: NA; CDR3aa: CASSSRRGTGNTIYF; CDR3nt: TGTGCCAGCAGTTCAAGACGGGGTACTGGAAACACCATATATTTT
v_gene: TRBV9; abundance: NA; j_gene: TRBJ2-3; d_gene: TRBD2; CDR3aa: CASSGYSGRTDTQYF; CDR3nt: TGTGCCAGCAGCGGATATAGCGGGAGGACAGATACGCAGTATTTT
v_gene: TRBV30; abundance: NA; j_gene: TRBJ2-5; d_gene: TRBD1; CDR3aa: CAWSGETGAGGETQYF; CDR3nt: TGTGCCTGGAGTGGTGAGACAGGGGCTGGGGGAGAGACCCAGTACTTC
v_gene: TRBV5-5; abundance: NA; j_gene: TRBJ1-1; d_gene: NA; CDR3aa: CASSPWRLNTEAFF; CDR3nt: TGTGCCAGCAGTCCGTGGAGATTGAACACTGAAGCTTTCTTT
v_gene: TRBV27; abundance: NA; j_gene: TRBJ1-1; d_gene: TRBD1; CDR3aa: CASSLSVRGSTEAFF; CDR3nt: TGTGCCAGCAGTTTATCGGTCAGGGGGAGTACTGAAGCTTTCTTT
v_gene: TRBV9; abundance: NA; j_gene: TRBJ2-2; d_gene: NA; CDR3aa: CASSVFNGGELFF; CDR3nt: TGTGCCAGCAGCGTTTTTAATGGGGGGGAGCTGTTTTTT
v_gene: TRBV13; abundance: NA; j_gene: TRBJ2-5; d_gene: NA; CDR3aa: CASSQYQETQYF; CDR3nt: TGTGCCAGCAGCCAGTACCAAGAGACCCAGTACTTC
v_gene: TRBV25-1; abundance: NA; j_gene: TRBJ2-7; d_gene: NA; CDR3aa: CASSDWTAQDEQYF; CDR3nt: TGTGCCAGCAGTGACTGGACCGCTCAGGACGAGCAGTACTTC
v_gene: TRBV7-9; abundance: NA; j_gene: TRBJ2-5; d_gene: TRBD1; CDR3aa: CASSLAGTGVETQYF; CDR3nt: TGTGCCAGCAGCTTAGCCGGGACAGGGGTTGAGACCCAGTACTTC
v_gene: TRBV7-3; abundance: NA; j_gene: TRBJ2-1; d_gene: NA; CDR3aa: CASSLTGVNEQFF; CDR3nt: TGTGCCAGCAGCTTAACAGGGGTAAATGAGCAGTTCTTC
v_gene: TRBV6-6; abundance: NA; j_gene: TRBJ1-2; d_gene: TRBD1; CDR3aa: CASRQRTAGQEGSGTF; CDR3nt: TGTGCCAGCAGACAACGTACAGCGGGACAGGAAGGATCCGGCACCTTC
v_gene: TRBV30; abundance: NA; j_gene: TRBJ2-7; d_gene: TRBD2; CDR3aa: CAWKLAGAYEQYF; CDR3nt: TGTGCCTGGAAACTAGCGGGGGCATACGAGCAGTACTTC
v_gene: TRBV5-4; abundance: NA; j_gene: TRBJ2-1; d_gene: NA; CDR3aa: CASSLGGSPQGPFF; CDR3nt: TGTGCCAGCAGCTTGGGAGGGTCGCCCCAAGGACCGTTCTTC
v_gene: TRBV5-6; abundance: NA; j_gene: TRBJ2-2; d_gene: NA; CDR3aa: CASSLEGGTGELFF; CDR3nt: TGTGCCAGCAGCTTGGAAGGGGGTACCGGGGAGCTGTTTTTT
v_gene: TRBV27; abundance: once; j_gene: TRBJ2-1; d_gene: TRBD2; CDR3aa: CASTLRGDPYNEQFF; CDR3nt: TGTGCCAGCACCCTACGGGGGGATCCCTACAATGAGCAGTTCTTC
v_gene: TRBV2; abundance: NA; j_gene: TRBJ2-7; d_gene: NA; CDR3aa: CASRHSGQDYEQYF; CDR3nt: TGTGCCAGCAGACATAGCGGACAAGACTACGAGCAGTACTTC
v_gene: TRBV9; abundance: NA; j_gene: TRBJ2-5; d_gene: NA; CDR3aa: CASSVLGTQETQYF; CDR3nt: TGTGCCAGCAGCGTCCTGGGCACCCAAGAGACCCAGTACTTC
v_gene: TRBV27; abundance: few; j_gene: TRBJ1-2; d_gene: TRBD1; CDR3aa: CASSFGQGYGYTF; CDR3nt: TGTGCCAGCAGTTTCGGACAGGGCTATGGCTACACCTTC
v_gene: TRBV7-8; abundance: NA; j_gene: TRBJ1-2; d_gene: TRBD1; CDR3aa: CASSLGTGALFSDGYTF; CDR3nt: TGTGCCAGCAGCTTAGGGACAGGGGCACTATTTTCTGATGGCTACACCTTC
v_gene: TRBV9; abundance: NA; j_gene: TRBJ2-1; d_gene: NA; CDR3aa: CASSESARDFNNEQFF; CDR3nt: TGTGCCAGCAGCGAGAGCGCGAGAGATTTCAACAATGAGCAGTTCTTC
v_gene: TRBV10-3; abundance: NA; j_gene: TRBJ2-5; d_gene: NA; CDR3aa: CAISESRGAETQYF; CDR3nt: TGTGCCATCAGTGAGTCGCGAGGGGCGGAGACCCAGTACTTC
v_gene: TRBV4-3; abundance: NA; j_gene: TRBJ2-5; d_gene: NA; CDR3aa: CASSQTGVNAETQYF; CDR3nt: TGCGCCAGCAGCCAGACGGGTGTGAATGCGGAGACCCAGTACTTC
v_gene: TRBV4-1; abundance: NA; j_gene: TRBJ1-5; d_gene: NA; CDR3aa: CASSQDLGRGSEPQHF; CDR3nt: TGCGCCAGCAGCCAAGACCTTGGCAGGGGATCTGAGCCCCAGCATTTT
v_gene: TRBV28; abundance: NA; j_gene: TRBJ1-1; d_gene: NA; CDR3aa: CASSYFGTNEAFF; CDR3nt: TGTGCCAGCAGTTACTTCGGAACAAATGAAGCTTTCTTT
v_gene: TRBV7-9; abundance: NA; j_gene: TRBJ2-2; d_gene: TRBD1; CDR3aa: CASGTGGGELFF; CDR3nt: TGTGCCAGTGGGACAGGAGGCGGGGAGCTGTTTTTT
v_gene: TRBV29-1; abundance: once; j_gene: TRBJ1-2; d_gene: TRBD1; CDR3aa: CSVAGTGGIYGYTF; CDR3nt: TGCAGCGTTGCCGGGACAGGGGGAATCTATGGCTACACCTTC
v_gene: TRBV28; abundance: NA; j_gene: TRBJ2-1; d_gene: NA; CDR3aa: CASSALQGFNEQFF; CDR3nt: TGTGCCAGCAGTGCTTTACAGGGTTTCAATGAGCAGTTCTTC
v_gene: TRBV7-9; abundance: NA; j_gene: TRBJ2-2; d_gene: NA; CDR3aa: CASSDTSREITGELFF; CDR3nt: TGTGCCAGCAGCGATACTAGCAGGGAAATAACCGGGGAGCTGTTTTTT
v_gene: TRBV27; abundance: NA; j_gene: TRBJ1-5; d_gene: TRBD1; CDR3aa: CASSWDRENQPQHF; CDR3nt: TGTGCCAGCAGTTGGGACAGGGAAAATCAGCCCCAGCATTTT
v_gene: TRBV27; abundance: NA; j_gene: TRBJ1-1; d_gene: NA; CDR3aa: CASSLNPRREAFF; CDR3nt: TGTGCCAGCAGTTTAAACCCCAGGCGTGAAGCTTTCTTT
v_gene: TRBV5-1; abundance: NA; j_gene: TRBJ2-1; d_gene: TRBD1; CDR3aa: CASSLALGWTGDSNEQFF; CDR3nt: TGCGCCAGCAGCTTGGCCCTCGGGTGGACAGGGGATAGCAATGAGCAGTTCTTC
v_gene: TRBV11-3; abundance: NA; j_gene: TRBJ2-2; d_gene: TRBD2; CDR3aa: CASSLAQREGNTGELFF; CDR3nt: TGTGCCAGCAGCTTAGCCCAGCGGGAGGGGAACACCGGGGAGCTGTTTTTT
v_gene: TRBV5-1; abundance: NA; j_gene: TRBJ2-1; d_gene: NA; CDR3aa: CASSSPANEQFF; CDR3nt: TGCGCCAGCAGCTCCCCTGCCAATGAGCAGTTCTTC
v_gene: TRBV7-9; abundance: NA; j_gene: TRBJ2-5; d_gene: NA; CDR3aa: CASSLAPGLTQETQYF; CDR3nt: TGTGCCAGCAGCTTAGCCCCGGGGCTCACACAAGAGACCCAGTACTTC
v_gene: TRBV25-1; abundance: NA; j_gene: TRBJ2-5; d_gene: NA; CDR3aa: CASSPDPTGETQYF; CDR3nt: TGTGCCAGCAGTCCGGACCCGACGGGGGAGACCCAGTACTTC
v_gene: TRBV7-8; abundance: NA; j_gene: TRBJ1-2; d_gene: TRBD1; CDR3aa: CASSLEPGTGWRTMSYGYTF; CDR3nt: TGTGCCAGCAGCTTAGAACCAGGGACAGGGTGGCGAACTATGAGCTATGGCTACACCTTC
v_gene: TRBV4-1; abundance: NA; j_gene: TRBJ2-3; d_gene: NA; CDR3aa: CASSQFEGDTQYF; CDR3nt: TGCGCCAGCAGCCAGTTCGAGGGAGATACGCAGTATTTT
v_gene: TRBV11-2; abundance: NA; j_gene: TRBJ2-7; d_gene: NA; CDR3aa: CASSLVPHEQYF; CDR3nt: TGTGCCAGCAGCTTAGTTCCCCACGAGCAGTACTTC
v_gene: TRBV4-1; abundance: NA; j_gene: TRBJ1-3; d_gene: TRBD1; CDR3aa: CASSQADRERNTIYF; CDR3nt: TGCGCCAGCAGCCAAGCCGACAGGGAACGGAACACCATATATTTT
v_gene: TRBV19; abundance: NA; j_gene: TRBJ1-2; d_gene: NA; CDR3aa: CASTWGSVSGYTF; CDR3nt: TGTGCCAGTACCTGGGGCAGTGTCTCTGGCTACACCTTC
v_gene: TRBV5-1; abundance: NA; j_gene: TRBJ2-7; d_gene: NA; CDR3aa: CASSLDGPLDSSYEQYF; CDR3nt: TGCGCCAGCAGCTTGGACGGTCCGTTGGACTCCAGCTACGAGCAGTACTTC
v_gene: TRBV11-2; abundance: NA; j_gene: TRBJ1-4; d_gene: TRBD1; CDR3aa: CASSTGQAFWEKLFF; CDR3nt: TGTGCCAGCAGCACCGGACAGGCCTTTTGGGAAAAACTGTTTTTT
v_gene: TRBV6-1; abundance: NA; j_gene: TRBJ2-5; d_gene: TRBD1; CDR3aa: CASSDPGQPGGETQYF; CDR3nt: TGTGCCAGCAGTGACCCGGGACAGCCAGGAGGAGAGACCCAGTACTTC
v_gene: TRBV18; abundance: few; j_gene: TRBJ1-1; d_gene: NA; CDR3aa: CASSDGEAFF; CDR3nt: TGTGCCAGCTCAGACGGTGAAGCTTTCTTT
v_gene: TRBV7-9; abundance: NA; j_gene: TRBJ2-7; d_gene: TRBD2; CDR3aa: CASSPPGGSYEQYF; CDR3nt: TGTGCCAGCAGCCCCCCGGGGGGGTCCTACGAGCAGTACTTC
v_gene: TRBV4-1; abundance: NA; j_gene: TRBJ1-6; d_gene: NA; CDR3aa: CASSQGSTNSPLHF; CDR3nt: TGCGCCAGCAGCCAAGGAAGTACTAATTCACCCCTCCACTTT
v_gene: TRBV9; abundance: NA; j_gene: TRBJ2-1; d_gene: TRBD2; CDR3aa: CASSRSGTRVEQFF; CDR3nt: TGTGCCAGCAGCCGTAGCGGGACGAGGGTTGAGCAGTTCTTC
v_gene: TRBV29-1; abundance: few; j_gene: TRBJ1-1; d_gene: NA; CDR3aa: CSVDSGLGEAFF; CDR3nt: TGCAGCGTTGATTCAGGGCTTGGAGAAGCTTTCTTT
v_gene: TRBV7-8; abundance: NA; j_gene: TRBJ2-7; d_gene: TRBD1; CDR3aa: CASSPSPFAGTGGYEQYF; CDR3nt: TGTGCCAGCAGCCCCTCTCCGTTTGCCGGGACAGGGGGCTACGAGCAGTACTTC
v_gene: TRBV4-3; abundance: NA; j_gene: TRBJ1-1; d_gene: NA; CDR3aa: CASSQVLQGNTEAFF; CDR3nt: TGCGCCAGCAGCCAAGTCTTACAGGGGAACACTGAAGCTTTCTTT
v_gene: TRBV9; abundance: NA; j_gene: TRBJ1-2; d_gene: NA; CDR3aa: CASMGNYGYTF; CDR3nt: TGTGCCAGCATGGGTAACTATGGCTACACCTTC
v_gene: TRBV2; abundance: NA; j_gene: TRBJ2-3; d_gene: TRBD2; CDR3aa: CASSLPGLATDTQYF; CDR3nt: TGTGCCAGCAGTTTACCGGGACTAGCGACAGATACGCAGTATTTT
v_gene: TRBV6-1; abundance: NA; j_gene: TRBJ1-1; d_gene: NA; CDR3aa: CASSVRGPTKAFF; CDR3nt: TGTGCCAGCAGTGTCAGGGGCCCCACTAAAGCTTTCTTT
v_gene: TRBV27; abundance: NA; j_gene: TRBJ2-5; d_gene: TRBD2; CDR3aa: CASSFGASGQETQYF; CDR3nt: TGTGCCAGCAGTTTTGGAGCTAGCGGGCAAGAGACCCAGTACTTC